This T cell receptor (beta chain) derives from a study of blood T cell repertoires in COVID-19. Turning to the study itself: From the United States, Italy and Spain came samples of acute and convalescent COVID-19. From T cells, B-cell-depleted T cells, or PBMCs came the material, which was cDNA or gDNA.

Germline loops: CDR1 LGHDT, CDR2 YNNKEL (reference sequence). The V and J ends lost 3 bases and 2 bases, in that order; junction bases with no gene match: 0. The CDR3 spans 14 residues. The method was immunoSEQ multiplex PCR; TCRdb's version includes in-frame clones alone and lacks a portion of them. The sample contains around 70,000 clones, roughly 84% of which appear only once. The chain is built from TRBV3-1 (or the pseudogene TRBV3-2) and TRBJ1-2; 10 bases align to TRBD1. The specimen was peripheral blood. This TCR was sampled from a man aged 50 to 59 with active COVID-19. The CDR3 nucleotides are TGTGCCAGCAGCCAGGGACAGGGGAACTATGGCTACACCTTC. Translation: CASSQGQGNYGYTF.